This T cell receptor (beta chain) was documented in a study of vaccination and CD4 T cells after COVID-19. The Oncomine TCR Beta short-read assay was applied to DNA of cultured CD4+ T cells. In TCRdb, the PCR reads were re-called with MiXCR into one record per CDR3 protein. The data contain about 13,000 distinct CDR3 sequences, around 40% of them singletons. Treatment denoted: roughly 10-day PBMC culture with coronavirus spike peptide pools or control peptides (ViraFEST assay). V was trimmed by 4 bases and J by 5 bases, leaving 11 bases between them. The CDR3 consists of 13 residues. CDR1 and CDR2 from the germline V gene are SNHLY and FYNNEI. Details on this clonotype: No antigen is known for it.

The source is a human donor who had recovered from COVID-19. This sequence joins TRBV2 and TRBJ2-5, with TRBD1 as a possible D gene (5 bases). Sequencing was performed on CD4+ T cells from blood, cultured in vitro, taken after SARS-CoV-2 vaccination. The CDR3 is CASSVQGRETQYF. Written as DNA, the CDR3 is TGTGCCAGCAGTGTGCAGGGAAGGGAGACCCAGTACTTC.